The next 29 T cell receptor beta chains were all read from a single sample in a study of T cells after yellow fever vaccination. TCRdb called the 5' RACE reads again in MiXCR, with one record for every CDR3 protein. The sample shows about 94,000 distinct CDR3 sequences, approximately 8.4% of them seen only once. Sequencing was performed on CD8+ T cells not binding an NS4B(214-222) dextramer, sorted from PBMCs, taken around 15 days after the first yellow fever vaccination. The receptors come from a man younger than 30 who received the YFV17D yellow fever vaccine.

This chain uses TRBV4-3 with TRBJ2-7; D is uncertain. From germline, CDR1 is LGHNA and CDR2 YSLEER. This CDR3 is 15 amino acids long. Trimming left V 1 base short and J 5 bases short, with 15 bases between. The CDR3 is CASSQGGEYRNEQYF. CDR3 bases: TGCGCCAGCAGCCAAGGCGGAGAGTACCGGAACGAGCAGTACTTC.

This clonotype was picked up many times. This sequence joins TRBV23-1 and TRBJ2-3, with no clear D. TRBV23-1 carries the ORF label, with uncertain function. Trimming pared 2 bases from V and 2 bases from J, leaving 11 bases between. CDR3 length: 15 residues. The CDR3 coding sequence is TGCGCCAGCAGTCAAGAGTCCCGAGACACAGATACGCAGTATTTT. This sequence encodes CASSQESRDTDTQYF.

The V and J genes are TRBV10-3 and TRBJ1-5; D is unresolved. This CDR3 is 15 amino acids long. Germline V gene lookup returns CDR1 ENHRY and CDR2 SYGVKD. V gave up 8 bases and J gave up 2 bases, with 16 bases separating them. CDR3 DNA: TGTGCCATCTCTGAGGGCAAAATCGGCAATCAGCCCCAGCATTTT. Amino acid sequence: CAISEGKIGNQPQHF.

The V gene is TRBV29-1, the J gene TRBJ2-1; the D is unclear. CDR3 size: 13 residues. V gave up 5 bases and J gave up 4 bases, with 12 bases separating them. CDR1 and CDR2 from the germline V gene are SQVTM and ANQGSEA. CDR3 in DNA: TGCAGCGTTCCTCCGGACGGATACAATGAGCAGTTCTTC. Its protein product is CSVPPDGYNEQFF.

This chain joins TRBV9 and TRBJ2-7; 10 bases map to TRBD1. Germline-derived CDR1 and CDR2 are SGDLS and YYNGEE. There are 17 residues in the CDR3. The trim removed 4 bases at V and 6 bases at J, leaving 16 bases unmatched. CDR3 sequence: CASSPYSGTGALSEQYF. Here the CDR3 DNA reads TGTGCCAGCAGCCCCTACTCCGGGACAGGGGCGTTAAGCGAGCAGTACTTC.

A few counts support this clonotype. The J gene is TRBJ1-2, the V gene TRBV20-1; D is ambiguous. Trimming pared 0 bases from V and 1 base from J, leaving 12 bases between. CDR1 and CDR2 (germline): DFQATT, SNEGSKA (reference sequence). The CDR3 runs to 15 residues. The chain's CDR3 is CSARDVPVLNYGYTF. DNA for the CDR3: TGCAGTGCTAGAGATGTTCCGGTACTTAACTATGGCTACACCTTC.

This clonotype was detected ten times or more. The J gene is TRBJ2-3, the V gene TRBV4-3; D might be TRBD2 (6 bases). Trimming stripped 3 bases from V and 6 bases from J, with 10 bases between. The CDR3 sequence is 13 residues long. The germline V gene has CDR1 LGHNA and CDR2 YSLEER. In DNA form, the CDR3 reads TGCGCCAGCAGCCAGGGTCTAGCGGATACGCAGTATTTT. It translates to CASSQGLADTQYF.

This clonotype has a handful of counts. The chain couples TRBV5-1 to TRBJ1-2; TRBD1 agrees at 8 bases. V was clipped by 4 bases and J by 8 bases; unmatched bases: 13. Germline-derived CDR1 and CDR2 are SGHRS and YFSETQ. CDR3 length equals 15 residues. CDR3 sequence (DNA): TGCGCCAGCAGCGATCAACTGGACAGGGTGGGAGGCTACACCTTC. The encoded protein is CASSDQLDRVGGYTF.

The rearrangement uses TRBV15 and TRBJ2-7, with no clear D. Between the trimmed V and J ends, which lost 3 bases and 4 bases, there was a span of 10 bases. This CDR3 spans 13 amino acids. Germline CDR1 and CDR2: LNHNV and YYDKDF (reference sequence). The CDR3 coding sequence is TGTGCCACCAGCAGGGCCTCGAGGTACGAGCAGTACTTC. The encoded protein is CATSRASRYEQYF.

The V gene is TRBV5-1, the J gene TRBJ2-7; D is unclear. CDR1 is SGHRS, CDR2 YFSETQ, per germline. This CDR3 has 14 amino acids. V gave up 0 bases and J gave up 5 bases, with 12 bases separating them. DNA for the CDR3: TGCGCCAGCAGCTTGGCGGCAGGCGGAGACGAGCAGTACGTC. This sequence encodes CASSLAAGGDEQYV.

This clonotype is labeled as medium-sized. This sequence joins TRBV20-1 and TRBJ1-1; 7 bases line up with TRBD1. The CDR3 spans 12 residues. Trimming cost V 5 bases and J 1 base; bases outside gene matches: 1. The germline gives CDR1 DFQATT, CDR2 SNEGSKA (reference sequence). This CDR3 reads CSAWTGNTEAFF. In DNA, the CDR3 is TGCAGTGCTTGGACAGGGAACACTGAAGCTTTCTTT.

V is TRBV7-2 and J is TRBJ2-7; 8 nucleotides agree with TRBD1. The CDR3 contains 14 residues. Looked up from germline, CDR1 is SGHTA and CDR2 is FQGNSA. With 5 bases clipped from V and 2 bases from J, the junction kept 5 bases outside the gene matches. In nucleotides, the CDR3 is TGTGCCAGCAGCCCGGGACAGGTCGCCTACGAGCAGTACTTC. It translates to CASSPGQVAYEQYF.

The sample holds a few counts of this clonotype. V gene TRBV9 combines with J gene TRBJ2-2; 9 bases are shared with TRBD2. Germline V gene sequence: CDR1 SGDLS, CDR2 YYNGEE. The CDR3 extends over 16 amino acids. V dropped 3 bases and J dropped 1; count of bases not matched to a gene: 4. CDR3 sequence reads: CASSAPSGVNTGELFF. The CDR3 region has the DNA TGTGCCAGCAGCGCCCCTAGCGGGGTGAACACCGGGGAGCTGTTTTTT. Full variable domain (outside the CDR3, taken from reference TRBV9 and TRBJ2-2): DSGVTQTPKHLITATGQRVTLRCSPRSGDLSVYWYQQSLDQGLQFLIQYYNGEERAKGNILERFSAQQFPDLHSELNLSSLELGDSALYFCASSAPSGVNTGELFFGEGSRLTVL.

At least ten counts were recorded for this clonotype. The J gene is TRBJ2-2, the V gene TRBV12-3 or TRBV12-4; no clear D. The V end was cut by 4 bases, the J end by 6 bases, with 6 bases between. The CDR3 covers 12 residues. This CDR3 reads CASSSYPGELFF. CDR3 DNA sequence: TGTGCCAGCAGTTCCTATCCCGGGGAGCTGTTTTTT.

This chain uses TRBV27 with TRBJ1-2; D possibly corresponds to TRBD1 (5 bases). Trimming removed 5 bases at V and 6 bases at J, with 16 bases between. The germline CDR1 and CDR2 sequences are MNHEY and SMNVEV (reference sequence). CDR3 length: 14 residues. The CDR3 DNA sequence: TGTGCCAGCAGTCCGGGGGTCGTGGGTGATGGCTACACCTTC. This encodes CASSPGVVGDGYTF.

The rearrangement joins TRBV11-2 to TRBJ2-2; no clear D. The CDR3 totals 14 residues. From germline, CDR1 is SGHAT and CDR2 FQNNGV. Trimming stripped 3 bases from V and 2 bases from J, with 7 bases between. CDR3 coding DNA: TGTGCCAGCAGCTTCGCACTCAACACCGGGGAGCTGTTTTTT. Translated: CASSFALNTGELFF.

This clonotype was detected a few times. The chain has TRBV5-4 and TRBJ2-7, with 8 bases lining up with TRBD1. The ends lost 4 bases at V and 3 bases at J; junction bases unmatched: 6. The CDR3 is 14 residues long. CDR1 and CDR2 (germline): SGHNT, YYREEE (reference sequence). The CDR3 sequence is CASSLNGQGYEQYV. The CDR3 nucleotides are TGTGCCAGCAGCCTCAACGGACAGGGCTACGAGCAGTACGTC.

V and J are TRBV30 and TRBJ2-3, with D unresolved. This CDR3 contains 14 residues. V was shortened by 3 bases and J by 2 bases, with 12 bases between the two germline ends. Germline values: CDR1 GTSNPN, CDR2 SVGIG (reference sequence). The CDR3 here is CAWSVGRYTDTQYF. As DNA, the CDR3 is TGTGCCTGGAGCGTTGGGCGATACACAGATACGCAGTATTTT.

This clonotype was seen more than once but under ten times. The chain is built from TRBV11-2 and TRBJ2-5, with 14 bases aligning to TRBD2. CDR1 SGHAT and CDR2 FQNNGV come from the germline V gene. CDR3 length: 16 residues. The trim removed 3 bases at V and 5 bases at J, leaving 5 bases unmatched. The CDR3 sequence: CASSLGLAGAEETQYF. Written as DNA, the CDR3 is TGTGCCAGCAGCTTGGGACTAGCGGGGGCTGAGGAGACCCAGTACTTC.

The chain uses TRBV12-3 or TRBV12-4 and TRBJ2-7; D call uncertain. The length of the CDR3 is 13 residues. The V end lost 2 bases, the J end lost 0 bases, and 5 bases lay between the germline ends. The CDR3 sequence: CASSLSLSYEQYF. The DNA of the CDR3 is TGTGCCAGCAGTTTAAGTCTCTCCTACGAGCAGTACTTC.

As to this clonotype: An end of the junction differs from the germline gene, which may be a read error. J is TRBJ1-6 and V is TRBV27; no clear D gene. CDR1 is MNHEY, CDR2 SMNVEV, per germline (reference sequence). The CDR3 is made up of 13 amino acids. CDR3 in amino acids: CATSLSYNSPLHF. The CDR3, as DNA: TGTGCCACCAGTCTCTCCTATAATTCACCCCTCCACTTT.

This clonotype was observed a single time. The chain recombines TRBV5-5 with TRBJ2-7; D is possibly TRBD1 (6 bases). Germline loops: CDR1 SGHKS, CDR2 YYEKEE (reference sequence). Trimming shortened V by 1 base and J by 6 bases, and 11 bases separated the two germline ends. The CDR3 loop spans 13 amino acids. In DNA form, the CDR3 reads TGTGCCAGCAGCTTGACCCACAGGGCCGAGCAGTACGTC. This translates into CASSLTHRAEQYV.

This sequence joins TRBV6-2 or TRBV6-3 and TRBJ2-3, with D unresolved. This CDR3 spans 16 amino acids. The ends were cut back, 2 bases at V and 2 bases at J, with 14 bases in the middle. The germline gives CDR1 MNHEY, CDR2 SVGEGT. The CDR3, as DNA: TGTGCCAGCAGTTACGGGCGTGGCAGGACCACAGATACGCAGTATTTT. Protein: CASSYGRGRTTDTQYF.

This clonotype turned up a few times. The chain links TRBV30 to TRBJ1-6; 9 nucleotides align to TRBD1. The V and J ends lost 5 bases and 11 bases, in that order; junction bases with no gene match: 10. Germline lookup yields CDR1 GTSNPN and CDR2 SVGIG (reference sequence). This CDR3 is built from 14 residues. The CDR3 region has the DNA TGTGCCTGGGGCCCGGGACAGGGCATCCCACCCCTCCACTTT. Its translation is CAWGPGQGIPPLHF. Combining the CDR3 with reference TRBV30 and TRBJ1-6 gives the whole variable domain SQTIHQWPATLVQPVGSPLSLECTVEGTSNPNLYWYRQAAGRGLQLLFYSVGIGQISSEVPQNLSASRPQDRQFILSSKKLLLSDSGFYLCAWGPGQGIPPLHFGNGTRLTVT.

The chain couples TRBV4-2 to TRBJ2-1; 7 nucleotides line up with TRBD2. Looked up from germline, CDR1 is LGHNA and CDR2 is YNFKEQ. The CDR3 loop spans 16 amino acids. Trimming at V came to 2 bases and at J to 5 bases, leaving 9 bases not matched to a gene. The CDR3 spells CASSQSRASGNNEQFF. In DNA, the CDR3 is TGTGCCAGCAGCCAATCTCGGGCTAGCGGAAACAATGAGCAGTTCTTC.

This clonotype occurred a few times. The CDR3 is CASSFGTAWDGYTF. For the CDR3, the DNA is TGTGCCAGCAGCTTTGGGACAGCTTGGGATGGCTACACCTTC. J is TRBJ1-2 and V is TRBV13; 7 nucleotides match TRBD1. J lost 6 bases, V lost 3 bases, and 7 bases had no gene match. Germline-derived CDR1 and CDR2 are PRHDT and FYEKMQ (reference sequence). CDR3 size: 14 residues.

The rearrangement links TRBV3-1 to TRBJ2-1; 9 positions agree with TRBD2. Germline CDR1 is LGHDT and CDR2 is YNNKEL (reference sequence). V was clipped by 5 bases and J by 5 bases; unmatched bases: 19. The CDR3 extends over 19 amino acids. The CDR3 DNA follows: TGTGCCAGCAGCAAGTTTTCCCTTATATTGCGGGGGGGCCACAATGAGCAGTTCTTC. Translated: CASSKFSLILRGGHNEQFF.

The V and J genes are TRBV14 and TRBJ2-7; no clear D. Germline V gene sequence: CDR1 SGHDN, CDR2 FVKESK. The CDR3 sequence is 14 residues long. The V end was cut by 1 base, the J end by 2 bases, with 9 bases between. The CDR3, as DNA: TGTGCCAGCAGCCAAGGACGCAGAACCTACGAGCAGTACTTC. This gives the protein CASSQGRRTYEQYF.

The genes are TRBV7-6 and TRBJ1-1; D is perhaps TRBD1 (5 bases). V lost 3 bases to trimming and J lost 4 bases, with 18 bases between them. CDR1 SGHVS and CDR2 FNYEAQ come from the germline V gene. This CDR3 contains 16 residues. The CDR3 protein is CASSLVGRGTGTEAFF. Here the CDR3 DNA reads TGTGCCAGCAGCTTGGTGGGGAGGGGCACGGGCACTGAAGCTTTCTTT.